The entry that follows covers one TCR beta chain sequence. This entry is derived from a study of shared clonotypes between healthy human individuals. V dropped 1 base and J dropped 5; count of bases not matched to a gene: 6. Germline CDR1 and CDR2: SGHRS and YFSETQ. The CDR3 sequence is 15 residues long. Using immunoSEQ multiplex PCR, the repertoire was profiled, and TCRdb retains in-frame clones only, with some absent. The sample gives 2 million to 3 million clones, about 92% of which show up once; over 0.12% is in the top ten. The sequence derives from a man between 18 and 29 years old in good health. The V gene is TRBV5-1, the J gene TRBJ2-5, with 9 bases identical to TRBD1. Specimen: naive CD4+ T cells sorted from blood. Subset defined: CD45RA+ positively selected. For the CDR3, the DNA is TGCGCCAGCAGCTTGATAACGGGACAGGGTGAGACCCAGTACTTC. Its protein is CASSLITGQGETQYF.